This T cell receptor (beta chain) came from a study of cytomegalovirus exposure and HLA in healthy donors. General study results and limits: The majority of TCR sequences were rare, yet some public TCRs appeared in many donors.

On this clone: The antigen remains undetermined.

Use of 60 Vbeta and 13 Jbeta primers characterized the PCR. TCRdb's table, derived via immunoSEQ multiplex PCR, lists solely in-frame clones and lacks some. Of around 150,000 clones in the sample, roughly 70% were seen once. V lost 3 bases and J lost 3, with 11 bases in between. CDR3 size: 14 residues. Germline V CDR1 and CDR2: SGHRS, YFSETQ. The chain combines TRBV5-1 with TRBJ2-3; D is perhaps TRBD2 (5 bases). Sequenced input: PBMCs. This sequence originates from a woman between 45 and 60 years old in good health and CMV-seropositive. The CDR3 sequence is CASSWATGTDTQYF. DNA for the CDR3: TGCGCCAGCAGCTGGGCTACGGGAACAGATACGCAGTATTTT.